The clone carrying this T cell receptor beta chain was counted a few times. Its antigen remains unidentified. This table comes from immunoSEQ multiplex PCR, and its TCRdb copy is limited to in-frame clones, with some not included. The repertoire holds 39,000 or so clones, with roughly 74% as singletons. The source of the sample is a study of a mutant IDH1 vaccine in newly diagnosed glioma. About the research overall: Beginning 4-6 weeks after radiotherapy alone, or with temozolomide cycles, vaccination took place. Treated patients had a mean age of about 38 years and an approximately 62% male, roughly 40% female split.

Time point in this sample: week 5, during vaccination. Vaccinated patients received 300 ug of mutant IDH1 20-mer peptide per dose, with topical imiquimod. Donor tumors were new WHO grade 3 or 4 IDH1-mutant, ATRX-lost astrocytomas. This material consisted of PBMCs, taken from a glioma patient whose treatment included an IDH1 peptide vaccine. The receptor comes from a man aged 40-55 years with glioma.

The CDR3: CASSFGSEIEAFF. The CDR3 nucleotides are TGTGCCAGCAGCTTTGGCAGTGAAATTGAAGCTTTCTTT. The V and J genes are TRBV7-9 and TRBJ1-1; D is undetermined. Trimming left V 3 bases short and J 7 bases short, with 12 bases between. Germline V CDR1 and CDR2: SEHNR, FQNEAQ (reference sequence). This CDR3 comprises 13 residues.